This entry lists 2 T cell receptor beta chains sequenced from one sample in a study of T cells in localized non-small cell lung cancer. Sequencing was performed with immunoSEQ multiplex PCR; in TCRdb, only in-frame clones are kept and a portion is missing. The sample contains 35,000 to 45,000 clones, approximately 90% of which appear only once. The sequencing used peripheral blood, collected before any cancer treatment. These receptors were taken from a female donor older than 55 with stage I lung adenocarcinoma.

The chain recombines TRBV19 with TRBJ1-6; possible D gene TRBD1, 6 bases. The germline V gene has CDR1 LNHDA and CDR2 SQIVND (reference sequence). The length of the CDR3 is 13 residues. V gave up 4 bases and J gave up 8 bases, with 9 bases separating them. The CDR3 region is CASSTGADSPLHF. The CDR3 nucleotides are TGTGCCAGTAGTACAGGGGCGGATTCACCCCTCCACTTT. The full variable domain, its missing parts supplied by reference TRBV19 and TRBJ1-6, is DGGITQSPKYLFRKEGQNVTLSCEQNLNHDAMYWYRQDPGQGLRLIYYSQIVNDFQKGDIAEGYSVSREKKESFPLTVTSAQKNPTAFYLCASSTGADSPLHFGNGTRLTVT.

J is TRBJ2-7 and V is TRBV18; 8 nucleotides match TRBD1. This CDR3 spans 14 amino acids. V lost 3 bases to trimming and J lost 2 bases; unmatched junction nucleotides: 3. CDR1 and CDR2 (germline): KGHSH, LQKENI. Here the CDR3 DNA reads TGTGCCAGCTCACCGGACAGGGTAACCTACGAGCAGTACGTC. Translating it yields CASSPDRVTYEQYV.